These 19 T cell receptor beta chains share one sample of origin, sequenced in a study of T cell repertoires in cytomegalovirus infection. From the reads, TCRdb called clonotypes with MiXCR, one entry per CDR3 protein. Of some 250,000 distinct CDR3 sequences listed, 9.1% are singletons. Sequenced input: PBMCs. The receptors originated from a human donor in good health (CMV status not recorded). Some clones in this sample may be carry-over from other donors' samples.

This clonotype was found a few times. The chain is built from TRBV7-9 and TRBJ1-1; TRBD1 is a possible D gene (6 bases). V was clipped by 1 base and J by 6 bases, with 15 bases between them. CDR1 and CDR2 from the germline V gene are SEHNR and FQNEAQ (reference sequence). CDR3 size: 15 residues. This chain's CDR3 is CASSLGGGAGSEAFF. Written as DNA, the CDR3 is TGTGCCAGCAGCTTAGGCGGGGGCGCGGGCTCTGAAGCTTTCTTT. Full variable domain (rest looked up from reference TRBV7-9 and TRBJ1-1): DTGVSQNPRHKITKRGQNVTFRCDPISEHNRLYWYRQTLGQGPEFLTYFQNEAQLEKSRLLSDRFSAERPKGSFSTLEIQRTEQGDSAMYLCASSLGGGAGSEAFFGQGTRLTVV.

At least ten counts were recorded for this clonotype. CDR3 nucleotides: TGTGCCAGCAGCTCTGCACCAGGGGGAAGAGGGAACACTGAAGCTTTCTTT. Protein product: CASSSAPGGRGNTEAFF. The gene calls are TRBV11-2 and TRBJ1-1, with TRBD1 matching 7 bases. The CDR3 consists of 17 residues. The ends lost 4 bases at V and 1 base at J; junction bases unmatched: 12. In germline, CDR1 is SGHAT, CDR2 FQNNGV.

The CDR3: CASNIRGNTEAFF. The DNA for the CDR3 is TGTGCCAGTAATATCAGGGGGAACACTGAAGCTTTCTTT. The chain combines TRBV19 with TRBJ1-1; possibly TRBD1 for D (6 bases). Deletions cut 7 bases from V and 1 base from J, with 10 bases between. CDR1 is LNHDA and CDR2 is SQIVND in the germline V gene (reference sequence). CDR3 size: 13 residues.

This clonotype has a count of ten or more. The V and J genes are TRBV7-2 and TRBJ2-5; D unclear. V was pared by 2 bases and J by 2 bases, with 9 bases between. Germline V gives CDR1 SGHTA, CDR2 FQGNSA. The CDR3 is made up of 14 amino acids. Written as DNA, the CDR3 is TGTGCCAGCAGCTTAAATCCCATACAAGAGACCCAGTACTTC. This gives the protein CASSLNPIQETQYF.

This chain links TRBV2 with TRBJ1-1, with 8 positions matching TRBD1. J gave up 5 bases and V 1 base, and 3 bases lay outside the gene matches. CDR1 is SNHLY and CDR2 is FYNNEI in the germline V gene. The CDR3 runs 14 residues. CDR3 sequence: CASSEGTGRTEAFF. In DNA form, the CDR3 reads TGTGCCAGCAGTGAAGGGACAGGGAGGACTGAAGCTTTCTTT.

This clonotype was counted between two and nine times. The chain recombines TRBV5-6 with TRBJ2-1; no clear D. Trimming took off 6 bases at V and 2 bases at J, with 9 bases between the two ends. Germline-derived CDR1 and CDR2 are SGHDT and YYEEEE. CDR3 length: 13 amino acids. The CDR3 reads CASNPAPYNEQFF. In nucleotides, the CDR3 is TGTGCCAGCAACCCGGCGCCCTACAATGAGCAGTTCTTC.

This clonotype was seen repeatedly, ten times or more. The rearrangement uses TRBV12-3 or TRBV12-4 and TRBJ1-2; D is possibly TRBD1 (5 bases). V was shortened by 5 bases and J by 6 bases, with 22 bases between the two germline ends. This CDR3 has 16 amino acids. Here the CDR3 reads CASSPGTLKGDDGYTF. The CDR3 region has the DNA TGTGCCAGCAGTCCCGGGACCCTAAAAGGGGACGATGGCTACACCTTC.

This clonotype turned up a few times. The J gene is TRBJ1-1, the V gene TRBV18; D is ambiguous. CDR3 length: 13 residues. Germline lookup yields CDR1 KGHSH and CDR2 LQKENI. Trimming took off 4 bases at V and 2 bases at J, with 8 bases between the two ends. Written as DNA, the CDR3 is TGTGCCAGCTCACGGACGGATAACACTGAAGCTTTCTTT. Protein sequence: CASSRTDNTEAFF.

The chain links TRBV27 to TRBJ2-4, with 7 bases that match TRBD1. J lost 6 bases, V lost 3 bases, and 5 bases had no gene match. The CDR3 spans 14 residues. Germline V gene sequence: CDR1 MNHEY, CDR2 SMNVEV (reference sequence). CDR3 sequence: CASSFSDRVNIQYF. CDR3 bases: TGTGCCAGCAGTTTCAGCGACAGGGTAAACATTCAGTACTTC.

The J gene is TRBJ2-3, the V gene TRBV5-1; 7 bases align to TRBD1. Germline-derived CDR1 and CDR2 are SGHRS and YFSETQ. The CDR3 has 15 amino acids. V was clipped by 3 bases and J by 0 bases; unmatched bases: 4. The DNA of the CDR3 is TGCGCCAGCAGCTCTCAGGGGGAGAGCACAGATACGCAGTATTTT. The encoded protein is CASSSQGESTDTQYF.

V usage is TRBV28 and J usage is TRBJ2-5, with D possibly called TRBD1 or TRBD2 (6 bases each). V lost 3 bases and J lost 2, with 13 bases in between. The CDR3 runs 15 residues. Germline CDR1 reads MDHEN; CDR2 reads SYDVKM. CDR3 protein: CASSLGGILQETQYF. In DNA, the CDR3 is TGTGCCAGCAGTTTGGGGGGCATCTTACAAGAGACCCAGTACTTC.

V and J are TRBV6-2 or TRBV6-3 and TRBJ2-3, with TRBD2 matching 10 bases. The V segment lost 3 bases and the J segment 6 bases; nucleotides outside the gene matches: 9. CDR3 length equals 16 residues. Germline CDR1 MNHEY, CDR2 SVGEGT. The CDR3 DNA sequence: TGTGCCAGCAGTTATGCAGCGGGGGGGCCTAGCGATACGCAGTATTTT. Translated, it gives CASSYAAGGPSDTQYF.

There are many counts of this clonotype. DNA of the CDR3: TGTGCCAGCAGTTACACGGTAGCAGGGGGGCTCAATGAGCAGTTCTTC. This gives the protein CASSYTVAGGLNEQFF. This chain connects TRBV6-5 to TRBJ2-1; the D gene is possibly TRBD1 (7 bases). Germline values: CDR1 MNHEY, CDR2 SVGAGI. The CDR3 is made up of 16 amino acids. Trimming took 2 bases from V and 6 from J, leaving 17 bases between them.

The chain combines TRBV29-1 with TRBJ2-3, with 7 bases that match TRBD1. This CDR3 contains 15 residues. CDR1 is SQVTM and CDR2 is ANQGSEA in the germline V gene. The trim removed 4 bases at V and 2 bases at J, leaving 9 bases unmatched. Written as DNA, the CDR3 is TGCAGCGTTGGGGGGCCCAAGGGGGCCACAGATACGCAGTATTTT. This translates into CSVGGPKGATDTQYF.

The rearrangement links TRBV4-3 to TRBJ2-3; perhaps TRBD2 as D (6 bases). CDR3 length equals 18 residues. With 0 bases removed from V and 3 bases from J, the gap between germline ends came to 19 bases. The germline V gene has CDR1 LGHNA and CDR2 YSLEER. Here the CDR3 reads CASSQEYEGLGYTDTQYF. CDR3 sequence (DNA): TGCGCCAGCAGCCAAGAATACGAGGGACTGGGATATACAGATACGCAGTATTTT.

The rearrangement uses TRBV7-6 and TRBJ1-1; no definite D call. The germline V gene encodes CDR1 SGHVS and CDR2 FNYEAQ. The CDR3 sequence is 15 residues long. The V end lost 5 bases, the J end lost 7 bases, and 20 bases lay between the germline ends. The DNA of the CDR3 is TGTGCCAGCAGCCAAATTAATCCCGGCGAAGTTGAAGCTTTCTTT. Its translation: CASSQINPGEVEAFF.

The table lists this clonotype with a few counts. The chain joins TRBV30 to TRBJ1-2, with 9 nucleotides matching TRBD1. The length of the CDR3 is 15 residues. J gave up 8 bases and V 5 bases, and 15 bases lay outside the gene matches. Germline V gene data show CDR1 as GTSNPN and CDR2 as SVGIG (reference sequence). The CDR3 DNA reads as TGTGCCTGGTACCGGGACAGGGCGGAACAGAGAGGCTACACCTTC. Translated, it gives CAWYRDRAEQRGYTF.

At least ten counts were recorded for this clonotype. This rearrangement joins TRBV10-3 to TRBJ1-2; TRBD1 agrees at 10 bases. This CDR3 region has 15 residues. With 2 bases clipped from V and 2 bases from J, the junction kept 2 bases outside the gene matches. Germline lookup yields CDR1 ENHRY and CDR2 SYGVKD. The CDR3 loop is CAISEGTGDNYGYTF. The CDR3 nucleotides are TGTGCCATCAGTGAGGGGACAGGGGACAACTATGGCTACACCTTC.

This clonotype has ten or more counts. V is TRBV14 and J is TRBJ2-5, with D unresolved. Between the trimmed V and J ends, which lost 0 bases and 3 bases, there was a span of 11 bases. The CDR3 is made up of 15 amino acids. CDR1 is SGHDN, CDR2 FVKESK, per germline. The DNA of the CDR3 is TGTGCCAGCAGCCAAGATTACGGCAGGAAAGAGACCCAGTACTTC. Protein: CASSQDYGRKETQYF.